This is a list of T cell receptor beta chains from one sample in a study of blood T cell repertoires in COVID-19. Measured with immunoSEQ multiplex PCR; TCRdb has only the in-frame clones, and not every one. The sample consists of 170,000 or so clones, 80% to 90% of them appearing once. Sequencing input: peripheral blood. All receptors come from a man in his fifties or sixties with active or convalescent COVID-19. CDR3s include the opening cysteine and the closing phenylalanine or tryptophan. Size is omitted from some rows. Given values are once, few, many or a class for expanded clones.

V	J	size	CDR3
TRBV5-6	TRBJ1-3	-	CASSFSTAGNTIYF
TRBV7-3	TRBJ2-7	once	CASSSQGASEQYF
TRBV10-3	TRBJ1-2	-	CAVWDRGGHGYTF
TRBV3-1/TRBV3-2	TRBJ2-5	once	CASSPGFQETQYF
TRBV29-1	TRBJ1-2	-	CSVMGQGDEGYTF
TRBV28	TRBJ1-6	once	CASSLGTGTRSPLHF
TRBV5-1	TRBJ2-2	-	CASRGPNTGELFF
TRBV10-3	TRBJ1-5	-	CAISESGQVNQPQHF
TRBV7-3	TRBJ2-1	-	CASSLRRDNEQFF
TRBV9	TRBJ2-7	-	CASIIRDRDPYEQYF
TRBV7-9	TRBJ1-4	-	CASILTTGINEKLFF
TRBV5-1	TRBJ1-6	-	CASSHLTGNSPLHF
TRBV19	TRBJ1-5	once	CASRDRDSNQPQHF
TRBV9	TRBJ1-5	-	CASSAGGGGQPQHF
TRBV20-1	TRBJ2-7	once	CSASTSGTPYEQYF
TRBV29-1	TRBJ2-3	-	CSVEPGQPTDTQYF
TRBV7-2	TRBJ1-2	-	CASSLVPGEGNYGYTF
TRBV3-1/TRBV3-2	TRBJ1-4	once	CASTTGGEEKLFF
TRBV6-6	TRBJ1-1	once	CASRPAGVGEAFF
TRBV28	TRBJ1-5	-	CASARGGGNQPQHF
TRBV6-1	TRBJ2-7	-	CASSETGVYEQYF
TRBV9	TRBJ1-1	-	CASSVDRLNTEAFF
TRBV18	TRBJ2-5	few	CASSPGSQETQYF
TRBV5-1	TRBJ2-5	-	CATGRTGGETQYF